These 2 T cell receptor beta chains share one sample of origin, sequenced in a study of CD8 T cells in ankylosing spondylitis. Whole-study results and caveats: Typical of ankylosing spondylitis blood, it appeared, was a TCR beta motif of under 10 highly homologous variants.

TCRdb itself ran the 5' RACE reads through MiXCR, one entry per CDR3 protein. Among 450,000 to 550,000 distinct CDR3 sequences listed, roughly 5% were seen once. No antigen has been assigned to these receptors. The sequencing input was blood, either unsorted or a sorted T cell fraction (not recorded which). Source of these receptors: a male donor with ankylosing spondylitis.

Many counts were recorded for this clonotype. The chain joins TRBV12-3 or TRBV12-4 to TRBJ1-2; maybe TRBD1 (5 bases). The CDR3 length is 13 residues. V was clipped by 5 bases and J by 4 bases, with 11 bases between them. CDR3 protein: CASSIRDGYGYTF. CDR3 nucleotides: TGTGCCAGCAGTATACGGGACGGCTATGGCTACACCTTC.

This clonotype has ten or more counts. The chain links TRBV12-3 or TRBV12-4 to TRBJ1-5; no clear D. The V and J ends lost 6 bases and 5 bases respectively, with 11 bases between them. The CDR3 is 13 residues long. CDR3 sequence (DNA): TGTGCCAGCAGCTGGGAGGCGGATCAGCCCCAGCATTTT. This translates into CASSWEADQPQHF.